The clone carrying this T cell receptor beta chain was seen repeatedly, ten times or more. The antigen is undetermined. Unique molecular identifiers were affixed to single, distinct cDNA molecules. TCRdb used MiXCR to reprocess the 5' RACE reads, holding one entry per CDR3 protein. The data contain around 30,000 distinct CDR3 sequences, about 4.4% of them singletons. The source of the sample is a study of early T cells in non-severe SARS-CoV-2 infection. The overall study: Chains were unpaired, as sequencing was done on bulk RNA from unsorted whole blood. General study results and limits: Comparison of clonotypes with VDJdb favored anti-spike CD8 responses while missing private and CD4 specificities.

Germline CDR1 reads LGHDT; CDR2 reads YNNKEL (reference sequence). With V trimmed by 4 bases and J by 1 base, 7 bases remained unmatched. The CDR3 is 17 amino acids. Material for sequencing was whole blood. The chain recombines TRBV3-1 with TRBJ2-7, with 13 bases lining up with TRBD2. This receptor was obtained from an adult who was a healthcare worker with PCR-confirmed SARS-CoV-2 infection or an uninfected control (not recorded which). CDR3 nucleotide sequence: TGTGCCAGCAGCCCTCGCTGGGGACTAGCGGGATCCTACGAGCAGTACTTC. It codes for CASSPRWGLAGSYEQYF.